The 22 T cell receptor beta chains presented below share a single source sample, sequenced in a study of T cells after yellow fever vaccination. TCRdb called the 5' RACE reads again in MiXCR, with one record for every CDR3 protein. The sample shows about 340,000 distinct CDR3 sequences, around an eighth of them seen only once. Sequenced here: CD4+ T cells sorted from PBMCs, sampled 15 days after the yellow fever booster vaccination. The source is a man between 18 and 35 years old who received the YFV17D yellow fever vaccine.

CDR3 region: CASSTGVLEWQYF. The CDR3 DNA reads TGCGCCAGCAGCACCGGGGTCCTTGAATGGCAGTATTTT. This chain connects TRBV5-1 to TRBJ2-3; perhaps TRBD2 as D (5 bases). Trimming pared 4 bases from V and 11 bases from J, leaving 17 bases between. There are 13 residues in the CDR3. Germline CDR1 SGHRS, CDR2 YFSETQ.

CDR3 amino acids: CASSLESATMNTEAFF. CDR3 coding DNA: TGTGCCAGCAGCTTAGAGTCAGCAACGATGAACACTGAAGCTTTCTTT. V gene TRBV7-9 combines with J gene TRBJ1-1; D gene unclear. V was cut by 1 base and J by 0 bases, with 12 bases left in between. Germline assignment: CDR1 SEHNR and CDR2 FQNEAQ (reference sequence). The CDR3 contains 16 residues.

The V and J genes are TRBV7-3 and TRBJ2-3, with TRBD1 matching over 7 bases. CDR1 and CDR2 from the germline V gene are SGHTA and FQGTGA. The length of the CDR3 is 14 residues. V lost 6 bases and J lost 2; bases outside the gene matches: 5. Written as DNA, the CDR3 is TGTGCCAGCAGTGTCGACAGGGCCACAGATACGCAGTATTTT. Its protein product is CASSVDRATDTQYF.

This clonotype was seen more than once but under ten times. The chain couples TRBV20-1 to TRBJ2-2; TRBD1 aligns across 10 bases. This CDR3 has 16 residues. Germline CDR1 is DFQATT and CDR2 is SNEGSKA (reference sequence). Trimming at V came to 4 bases and at J to 3 bases, leaving 8 bases not matched to a gene. CDR3 sequence reads: CSATRTGGLDTGELFF. CDR3 DNA sequence: TGCAGTGCTACCCGGACAGGGGGATTGGACACCGGGGAGCTGTTTTTT.

The V call is TRBV11-3, the J call TRBJ2-2, with TRBD1 identical over 9 bases. CDR1 is SGHNT and CDR2 is YENEEA in the germline V gene. The CDR3 length is 14 residues. Trimming at V came to 5 bases and at J to 7 bases, leaving 5 bases not matched to a gene. CDR3 bases: TGTGCCAGCAGCCGACAGGGGGAGAACGGGGAGCTGTTTTTT. Translation gives CASSRQGENGELFF.

The CDR3 DNA sequence: TGCAGTGCGAGGTCCTTACCGGGGGGCCAAGAGACCCAGTACTTC. Translating it yields CSARSLPGGQETQYF. V is TRBV20-1 and J is TRBJ2-5; 7 nucleotides line up with TRBD2. This CDR3 comprises 15 residues. Trimming cost V 6 bases and J 1 base; bases outside gene matches: 11. Germline V lookup: CDR1 DFQATT, CDR2 SNEGSKA (reference sequence).

This clonotype was counted between two and nine times. The chain recombines TRBV3-1 with TRBJ2-6, with no clear D. The CDR3 loop spans 15 amino acids. Germline V gene data show CDR1 as LGHDT and CDR2 as YNNKEL (reference sequence). The V and J ends lost 0 bases and 2 bases respectively, with 5 bases between them. The CDR3 spells CASSQEIAGANVLTF. The CDR3 bases are TGTGCCAGCAGCCAAGAAATCGCTGGGGCCAACGTCCTGACTTTC.

The rearrangement uses TRBV4-2 and TRBJ2-3, with 14 bases aligning to TRBD2. CDR1 LGHNA and CDR2 YNFKEQ come from the germline V gene. Losses at the gene ends were 4 bases for V and 13 bases for J; bases not matched to a gene: 7. The CDR3 is 14 amino acids. The CDR3 region has the DNA TGTGCCAGCAGCCCGGGACTAGCGGGGGCCATAGAGTATTTT. Its translation: CASSPGLAGAIEYF.

Ten or more counts support this clonotype. The J gene is TRBJ2-1, the V gene TRBV21-1; the DNA was not compared with TRBD2, the D call given in the table. TRBV21-1 is annotated as a pseudogene. The CDR3 covers 16 residues. The CDR3 DNA sequence: TGTGCCAGCACCTCAATGAGGACTCCCTCCTACAATGAGCAGTTCTTC. Translated: CASTSMRTPSYNEQFF.

At least ten counts were recorded for this clonotype. The chain has TRBV7-3 and TRBJ1-6; no definite D call. V lost 0 bases and J lost 12, with 9 bases in between. This CDR3 is built from 13 residues. In germline, CDR1 is SGHTA, CDR2 FQGTGA. The CDR3 region has the DNA TGTGCCAGCAGCTTAACACGCTTTGTACCCCTCCACTTT. Translating gives CASSLTRFVPLHF. Combining the CDR3 with reference TRBV7-3 and TRBJ1-6 gives the whole variable domain GAGVSQTPSNKVTEKGKYVELRCDPISGHTALYWYRQSLGQGPEFLIYFQGTGAADDSGLPNDRFFAVRPEGSVSTLKIQRTERGDSAVYLCASSLTRFVPLHFGNGTRLTVT.

The J gene is TRBJ2-7, the V gene TRBV7-2, with 7 positions matching TRBD1. Per germline, CDR1 SGHTA and CDR2 FQGNSA. The CDR3 totals 15 residues. The J segment lost 0 bases and the V segment lost 5 bases, leaving 7 bases of the junction unmatched. The CDR3 is CASSLSRGSSYEQYV. The CDR3 DNA sequence: TGTGCCAGCAGCCTCTCCAGGGGGAGCTCCTACGAGCAGTACGTC.

This chain joins TRBV28 and TRBJ2-2; a possible D gene is TRBD1 (5 bases). V was clipped by 11 bases and J by 7 bases, with 11 bases between them. CDR1 is MDHEN, CDR2 SYDVKM, per germline. The CDR3 extends over 11 amino acids. Here the CDR3 DNA reads TGTGCCGGGGCGCGTGTCGGGGAGCTGTTTTTT. Translating gives CAGARVGELFF.

There are many counts of this clonotype. The CDR3 here is CASSADRVGQPQHF. CDR3 bases: TGTGCCAGCAGCGCAGACAGGGTGGGTCAGCCCCAGCATTTT. The V and J genes are TRBV6-1 and TRBJ1-5; TRBD1 matches at 7 bases. There are 14 residues in the CDR3. The V and J ends lost 6 bases and 6 bases, in that order; junction bases with no gene match: 8. Germline V CDR1 and CDR2: MNHNS, SASEGT.

This clonotype showed up many times. This chain links TRBV15 with TRBJ1-2; D remains unclear. V shed 7 bases and J shed 4 bases, with 13 bases lying between them. CDR3 size: 13 residues. Germline CDR1 LNHNV, CDR2 YYDKDF (reference sequence). The CDR3 DNA reads as TGTGCCACCACCCGAACGCCAGGCTATGGCTACACCTTC. Translating it yields CATTRTPGYGYTF.

V gene TRBV5-1 combines with J gene TRBJ2-3; 9 bases line up with TRBD2. The CDR3 runs 17 residues. Germline CDR1 SGHRS, CDR2 YFSETQ. The J segment lost 4 bases and the V segment lost 4 bases, leaving 13 bases of the junction unmatched. For the CDR3, the DNA is TGCGCCAGCAGCCCCCGGGGTAGCGGGGGTGCCGCAGATACGCAGTATTTT. Amino acids: CASSPRGSGGAADTQYF.

The rearrangement links TRBV9 to TRBJ2-3, with 7 bases aligning to TRBD2. V shed 0 bases, J shed 1 base, and the junction held 2 bases outside the gene matches. The CDR3 has 15 residues. Germline V gene data show CDR1 as SGDLS and CDR2 as YYNGEE. DNA of the CDR3: TGTGCCAGCAGCGTAGTTACTAGCGGCACAGATACGCAGTATTTT. It specifies CASSVVTSGTDTQYF.

This clonotype occurred a few times. This rearrangement joins TRBV29-1 to TRBJ1-2; maybe TRBD1 (5 bases). Per the germline V gene, CDR1 is SQVTM and CDR2 is ANQGSEA. CDR3 length: 12 amino acids. V lost 7 bases to trimming and J lost 0 bases, with 9 bases between them. The CDR3 here is CSAGHSNYGYTF. In DNA form, the CDR3 reads TGCAGCGCCGGACATTCTAACTATGGCTACACCTTC.

CDR3 in DNA: TGTGCCAGCCTCCGATCGTACAGGGGGCCTCAGCCCCAGCATTTT. Residues: CASLRSYRGPQPQHF. J is TRBJ1-5 and V is TRBV7-8; 9 bases agree with TRBD1. With V trimmed by 8 bases and J by 6 bases, 11 bases remained unmatched. Germline loops: CDR1 SGHVS, CDR2 FQNEAQ. The CDR3 sequence is 15 residues long.

This clonotype was seen more than once but under ten times. This chain uses TRBV20-1 with TRBJ2-7; the D gene is possibly TRBD1 (5 bases). The CDR3 sequence is 12 residues long. The V end lost 2 bases, the J end lost 3 bases, and 8 bases lay between the germline ends. Per the germline V gene, CDR1 is DFQATT and CDR2 is SNEGSKA (reference sequence). CDR3 sequence reads: CSARQGFYEQYV. In DNA, the CDR3 is TGCAGTGCTAGACAGGGATTCTACGAGCAGTACGTC.

V is TRBV5-4 and J is TRBJ2-3; 9 bases fit TRBD2. Looked up from germline, CDR1 is SGHNT and CDR2 is YYREEE (reference sequence). The CDR3 is made up of 16 amino acids. V lost 6 bases, J lost 0 bases, and 8 bases stayed unmatched. The CDR3 nucleotides are TGTGCCAGCATAAAAGCGGGGGGAACTAGCACAGATACGCAGTATTTT. Its translation is CASIKAGGTSTDTQYF.

The chain is built from TRBV5-6 and TRBJ2-7; weak D call: TRBD2 (6 bases). The CDR3 is 15 amino acids. V lost 6 bases, J lost 4 bases, and 20 bases lay in between. The germline gives CDR1 SGHDT, CDR2 YYEEEE. CDR3 loop: CASTRGRASSYEQYF. CDR3 DNA sequence: TGTGCCAGCACCCGGGGGAGAGCTAGCTCTTACGAGCAGTACTTC.

This clonotype was counted only a few times. The V gene is TRBV14, the J gene TRBJ1-2; the match to TRBD1 covers 9 bases. CDR1 is SGHDN and CDR2 is FVKESK in the germline V gene. CDR3 size: 14 residues. Losses at the gene ends were 3 bases for V and 4 bases for J; bases not matched to a gene: 3. The CDR3 sequence: CASSHGQGSYGYTF. The CDR3 DNA follows: TGTGCCAGCAGCCACGGACAGGGGTCCTATGGCTACACCTTC. Looking up the rest from reference TRBV14 and TRBJ1-2 gives the full variable domain: EAGVTQFPSHSVIEKGQTVTLRCDPISGHDNLYWYRRVMGKEIKFLLHFVKESKQDESGMPNNRFLAERTGGTYSTLKVQPAELEDSGVYFCASSHGQGSYGYTFGSGTRLTVV.